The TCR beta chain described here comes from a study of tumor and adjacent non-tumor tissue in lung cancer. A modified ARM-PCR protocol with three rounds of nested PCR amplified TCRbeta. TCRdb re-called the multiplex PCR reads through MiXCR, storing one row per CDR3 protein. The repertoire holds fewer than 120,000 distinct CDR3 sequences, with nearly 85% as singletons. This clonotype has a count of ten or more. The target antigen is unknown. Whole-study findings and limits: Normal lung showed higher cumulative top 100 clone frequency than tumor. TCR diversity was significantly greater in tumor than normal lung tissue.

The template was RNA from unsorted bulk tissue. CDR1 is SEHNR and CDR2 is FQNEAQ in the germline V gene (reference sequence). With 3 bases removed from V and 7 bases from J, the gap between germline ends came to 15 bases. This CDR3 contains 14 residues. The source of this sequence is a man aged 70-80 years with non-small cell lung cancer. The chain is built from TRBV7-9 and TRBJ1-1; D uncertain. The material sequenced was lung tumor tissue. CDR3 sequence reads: CASSFSIVGDEAFF. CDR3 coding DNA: TGTGCCAGCAGCTTTAGTATCGTGGGCGATGAAGCTTTCTTT.